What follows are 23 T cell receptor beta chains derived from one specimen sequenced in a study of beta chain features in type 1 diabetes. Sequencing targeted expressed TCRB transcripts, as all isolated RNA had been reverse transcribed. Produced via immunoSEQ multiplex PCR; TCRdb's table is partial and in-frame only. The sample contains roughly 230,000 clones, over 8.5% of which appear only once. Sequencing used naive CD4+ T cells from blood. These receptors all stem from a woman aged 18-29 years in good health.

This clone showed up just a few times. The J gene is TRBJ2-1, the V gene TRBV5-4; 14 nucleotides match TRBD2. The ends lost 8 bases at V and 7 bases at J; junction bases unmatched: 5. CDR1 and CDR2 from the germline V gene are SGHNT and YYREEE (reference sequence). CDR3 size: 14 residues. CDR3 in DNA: TGTGCCAGTATGACTAGCGGGAGGGAGAATGAGCAGTTCTTC. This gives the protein CASMTSGRENEQFF. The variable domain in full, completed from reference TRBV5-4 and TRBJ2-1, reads ETGVTQSPTHLIKTRGQQVTLRCSSQSGHNTVSWYQQALGQGPQFIFQYYREEENGRGNFPPRFSGLQFPNYSSELNVNALELDDSALYLCASMTSGRENEQFFGPGTRLTVL.

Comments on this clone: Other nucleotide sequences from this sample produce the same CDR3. CDR3 sequence reads: CASSPGTGLNTEAFF. CDR3 coding DNA: TGTGCCAGCTCACCAGGGACAGGGTTGAACACTGAAGCTTTCTTT. The chain joins TRBV18 to TRBJ1-1; 9 bases line up with TRBD1. The CDR3 contains 15 residues. The V and J ends lost 2 bases and 0 bases, in that order; junction bases with no gene match: 1. The V gene's germline CDR1 is KGHSH and CDR2 LQKENI.

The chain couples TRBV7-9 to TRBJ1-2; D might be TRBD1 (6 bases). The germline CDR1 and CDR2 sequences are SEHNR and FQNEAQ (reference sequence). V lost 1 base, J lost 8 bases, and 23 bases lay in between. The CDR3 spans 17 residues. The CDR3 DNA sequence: TGTGCCAGCAGCTTAGAAGGGGGGGGCGCGTCCAGATCCGGCTACACCTTC. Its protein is CASSLEGGGASRSGYTF.

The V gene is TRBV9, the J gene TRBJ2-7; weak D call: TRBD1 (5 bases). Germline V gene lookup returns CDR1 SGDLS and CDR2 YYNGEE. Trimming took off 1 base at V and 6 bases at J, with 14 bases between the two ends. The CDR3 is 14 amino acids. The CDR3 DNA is TGTGCCAGCAGCGTAAAGGGGCCCTCAAGCGAGCAGTACTTC. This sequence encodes CASSVKGPSSEQYF.

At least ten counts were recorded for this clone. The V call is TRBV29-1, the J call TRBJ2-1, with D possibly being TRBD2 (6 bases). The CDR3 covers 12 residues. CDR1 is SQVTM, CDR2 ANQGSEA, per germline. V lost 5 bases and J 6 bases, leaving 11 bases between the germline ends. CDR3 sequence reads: CSVLRGSNEQFF. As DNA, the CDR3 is TGCAGCGTTTTGCGGGGATCCAATGAGCAGTTCTTC.

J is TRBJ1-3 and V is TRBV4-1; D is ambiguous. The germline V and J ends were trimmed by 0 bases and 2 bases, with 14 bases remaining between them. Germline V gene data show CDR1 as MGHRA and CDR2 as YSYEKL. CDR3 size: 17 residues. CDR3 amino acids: CASSQEGQAAPGNTIYF. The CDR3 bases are TGCGCCAGCAGCCAAGAAGGTCAGGCAGCTCCTGGAAACACCATATATTTT.

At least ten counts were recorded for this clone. CDR3 in DNA: TGTGCCAGCAGCTTAGTTGCAGGGAATGAAAAACTGTTTTTT. Translated: CASSLVAGNEKLFF. V gene TRBV7-9 combines with J gene TRBJ1-4; D is perhaps TRBD1 (5 bases). Trimming removed 1 base from V and 5 bases from J, with 8 bases in between. CDR3 length equals 14 residues. CDR1 and CDR2 (germline): SEHNR, FQNEAQ (reference sequence).

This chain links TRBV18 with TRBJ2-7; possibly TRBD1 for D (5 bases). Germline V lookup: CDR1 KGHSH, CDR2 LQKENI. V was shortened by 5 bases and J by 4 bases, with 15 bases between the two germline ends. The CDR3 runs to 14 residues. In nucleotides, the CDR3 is TGTGCCAGCTCATCCAGGGCATCTGGGTACGAGCAGTACTTC. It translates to CASSSRASGYEQYF.

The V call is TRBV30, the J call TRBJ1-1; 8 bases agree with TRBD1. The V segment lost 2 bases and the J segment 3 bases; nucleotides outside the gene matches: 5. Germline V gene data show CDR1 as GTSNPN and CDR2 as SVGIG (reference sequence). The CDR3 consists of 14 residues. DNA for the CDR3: TGTGCCTGGAGTCCGACAGGGGCTCACACTGAAGCTTTCTTT. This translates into CAWSPTGAHTEAFF.

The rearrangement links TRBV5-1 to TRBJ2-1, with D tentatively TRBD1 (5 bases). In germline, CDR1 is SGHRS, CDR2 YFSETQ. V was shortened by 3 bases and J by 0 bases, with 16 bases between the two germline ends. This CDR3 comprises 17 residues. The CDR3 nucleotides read TGCGCCAGCAGCTGGGCCCTGACAGCCAGCTCCTACAATGAGCAGTTCTTC. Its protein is CASSWALTASSYNEQFF.

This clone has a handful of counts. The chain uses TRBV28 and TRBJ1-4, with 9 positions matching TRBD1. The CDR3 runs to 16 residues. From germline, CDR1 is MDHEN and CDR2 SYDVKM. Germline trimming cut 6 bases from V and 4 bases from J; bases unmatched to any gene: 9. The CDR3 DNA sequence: TGTGCCAGCAGCTCGGGACAGGGCTTTAGTAATGAAAAACTGTTTTTT. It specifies CASSSGQGFSNEKLFF.

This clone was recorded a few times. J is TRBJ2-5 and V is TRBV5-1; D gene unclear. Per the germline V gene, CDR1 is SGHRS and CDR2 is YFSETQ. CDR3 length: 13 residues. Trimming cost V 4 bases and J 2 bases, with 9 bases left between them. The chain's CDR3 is CASSPVIQETQYF. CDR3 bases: TGCGCCAGCAGCCCCGTAATTCAAGAGACCCAGTACTTC.

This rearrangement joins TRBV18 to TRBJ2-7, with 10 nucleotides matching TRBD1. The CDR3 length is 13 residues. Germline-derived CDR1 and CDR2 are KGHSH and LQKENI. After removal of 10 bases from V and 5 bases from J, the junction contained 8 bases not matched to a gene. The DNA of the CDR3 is TGTGCCACCACCGGGACAGGGGACCACGAGCAGTACTTC. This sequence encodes CATTGTGDHEQYF.

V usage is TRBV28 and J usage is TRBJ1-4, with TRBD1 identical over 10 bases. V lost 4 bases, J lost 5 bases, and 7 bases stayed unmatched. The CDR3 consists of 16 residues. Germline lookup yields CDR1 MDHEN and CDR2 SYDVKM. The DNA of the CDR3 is TGTGCCAGCAGTTCCCCTCCGGGACAGGGGAATGAAAAACTGTTTTTT. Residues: CASSSPPGQGNEKLFF.

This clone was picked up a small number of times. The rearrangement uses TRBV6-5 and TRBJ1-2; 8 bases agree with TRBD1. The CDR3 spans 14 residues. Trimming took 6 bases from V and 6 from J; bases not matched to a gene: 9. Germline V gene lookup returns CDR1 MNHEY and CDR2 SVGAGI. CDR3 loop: CASRPPPGGNGYTF. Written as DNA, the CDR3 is TGTGCCAGCAGACCACCCCCAGGGGGCAATGGCTACACCTTC.

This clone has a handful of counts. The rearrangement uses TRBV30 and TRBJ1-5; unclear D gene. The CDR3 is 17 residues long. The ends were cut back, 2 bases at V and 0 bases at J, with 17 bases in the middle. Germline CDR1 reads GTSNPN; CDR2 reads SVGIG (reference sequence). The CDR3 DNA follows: TGTGCCTGGAGTTACGGGGTAAACTCTTATAGCAATCAGCCCCAGCATTTT. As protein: CAWSYGVNSYSNQPQHF.

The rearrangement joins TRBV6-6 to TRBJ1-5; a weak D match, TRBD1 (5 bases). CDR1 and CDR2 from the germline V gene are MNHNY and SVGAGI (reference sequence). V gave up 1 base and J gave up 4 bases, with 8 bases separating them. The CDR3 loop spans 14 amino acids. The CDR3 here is CASSYWEGNQPQHF. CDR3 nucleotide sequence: TGTGCCAGCAGTTACTGGGAGGGGAATCAGCCCCAGCATTTT.

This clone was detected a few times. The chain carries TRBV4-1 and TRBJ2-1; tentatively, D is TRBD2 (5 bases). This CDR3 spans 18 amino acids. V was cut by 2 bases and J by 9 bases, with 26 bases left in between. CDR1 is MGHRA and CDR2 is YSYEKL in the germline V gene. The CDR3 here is CASSQQFARTRRNIEQFF. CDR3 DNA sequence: TGCGCCAGCAGCCAACAATTCGCTCGAACTAGGAGGAACATTGAGCAGTTCTTC.

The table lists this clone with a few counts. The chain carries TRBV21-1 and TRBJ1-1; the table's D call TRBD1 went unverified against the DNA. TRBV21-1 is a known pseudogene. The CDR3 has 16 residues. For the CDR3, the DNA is TGTGCCAGCAGCAATGGTGACAGGGGGTCTAGCACTGAAGCTTTCTTT. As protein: CASSNGDRGSSTEAFF.

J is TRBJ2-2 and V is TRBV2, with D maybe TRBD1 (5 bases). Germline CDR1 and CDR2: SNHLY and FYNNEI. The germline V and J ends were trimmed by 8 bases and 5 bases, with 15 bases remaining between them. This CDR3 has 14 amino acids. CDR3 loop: CASRGRARTGELFF. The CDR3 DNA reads TGTGCCAGCCGAGGCAGGGCCAGAACCGGGGAGCTGTTTTTT.

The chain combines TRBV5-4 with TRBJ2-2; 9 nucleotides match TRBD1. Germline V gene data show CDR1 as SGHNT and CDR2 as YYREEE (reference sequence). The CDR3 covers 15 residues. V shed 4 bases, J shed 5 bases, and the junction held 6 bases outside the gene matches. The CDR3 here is CASSAGQGRTGELFF. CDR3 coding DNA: TGTGCCAGCAGCGCCGGACAGGGGAGGACCGGGGAGCTGTTTTTT. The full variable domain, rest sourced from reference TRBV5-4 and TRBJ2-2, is ETGVTQSPTHLIKTRGQQVTLRCSSQSGHNTVSWYQQALGQGPQFIFQYYREEENGRGNFPPRFSGLQFPNYSSELNVNALELDDSALYLCASSAGQGRTGELFFGEGSRLTVL.

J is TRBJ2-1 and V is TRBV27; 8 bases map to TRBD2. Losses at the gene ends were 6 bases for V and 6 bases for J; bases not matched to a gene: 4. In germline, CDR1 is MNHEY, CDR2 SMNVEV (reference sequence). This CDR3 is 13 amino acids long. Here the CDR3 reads CASRLSGGNEQFF. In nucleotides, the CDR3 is TGTGCCAGCAGGCTCAGCGGGGGCAATGAGCAGTTCTTC.

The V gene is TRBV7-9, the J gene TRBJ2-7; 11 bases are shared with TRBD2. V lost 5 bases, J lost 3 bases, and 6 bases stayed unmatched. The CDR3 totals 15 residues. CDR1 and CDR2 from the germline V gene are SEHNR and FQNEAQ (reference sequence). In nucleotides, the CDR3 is TGTGCCAGCAGCATTGGGGGACTAGCGGACTACGAGCAGTACTTC. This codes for CASSIGGLADYEQYF.